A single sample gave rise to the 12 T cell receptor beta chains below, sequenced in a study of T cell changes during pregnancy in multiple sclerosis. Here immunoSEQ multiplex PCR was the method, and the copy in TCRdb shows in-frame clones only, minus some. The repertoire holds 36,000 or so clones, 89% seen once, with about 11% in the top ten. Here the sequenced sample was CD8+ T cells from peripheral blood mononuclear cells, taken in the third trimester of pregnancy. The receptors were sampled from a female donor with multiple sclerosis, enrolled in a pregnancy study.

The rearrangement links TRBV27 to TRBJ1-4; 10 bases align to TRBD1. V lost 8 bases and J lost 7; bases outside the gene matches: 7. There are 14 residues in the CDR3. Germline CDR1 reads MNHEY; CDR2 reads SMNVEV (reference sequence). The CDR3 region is CASGTGVYSEKLFF. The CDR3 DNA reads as TGTGCCAGCGGGACAGGGGTGTATAGTGAAAAACTGTTTTTT.

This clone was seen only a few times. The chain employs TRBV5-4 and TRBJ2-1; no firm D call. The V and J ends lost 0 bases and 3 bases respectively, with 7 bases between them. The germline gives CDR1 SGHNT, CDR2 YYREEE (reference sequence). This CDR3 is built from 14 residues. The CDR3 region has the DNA TGTGCCAGCAGCTTGGGATCGGGCTACAATGAGCAGTTCTTC. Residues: CASSLGSGYNEQFF.

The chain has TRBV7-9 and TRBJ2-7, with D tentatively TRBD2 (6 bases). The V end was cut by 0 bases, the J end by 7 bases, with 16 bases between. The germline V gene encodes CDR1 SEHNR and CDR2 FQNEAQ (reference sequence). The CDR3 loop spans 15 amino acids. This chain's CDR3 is CASSLARGGRLEQYF. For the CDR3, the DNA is TGTGCCAGCAGCTTAGCGCGGGGCGGGCGCTTGGAGCAGTACTTC. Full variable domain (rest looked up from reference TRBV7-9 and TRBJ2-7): DTGVSQNPRHKITKRGQNVTFRCDPISEHNRLYWYRQTLGQGPEFLTYFQNEAQLEKSRLLSDRFSAERPKGSFSTLEIQRTEQGDSAMYLCASSLARGGRLEQYFGPGTRLTVT.

CDR3 in amino acids: CAISDVAGTGVDNEQFF. The CDR3 bases are TGTGCCATCAGTGATGTTGCTGGGACAGGGGTCGACAATGAGCAGTTCTTC. The chain links TRBV10-3 to TRBJ2-1; 10 positions agree with TRBD1. CDR1 ENHRY and CDR2 SYGVKD come from the germline V gene. CDR3 length: 17 residues. Trimming cost V 3 bases and J 5 bases; bases outside gene matches: 10.

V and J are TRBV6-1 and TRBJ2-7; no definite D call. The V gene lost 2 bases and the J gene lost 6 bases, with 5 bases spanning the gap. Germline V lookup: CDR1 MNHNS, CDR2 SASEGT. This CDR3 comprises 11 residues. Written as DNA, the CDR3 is TGTGCCAGCAGTGAATCCGGCGAGCAGTACTTC. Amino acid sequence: CASSESGEQYF.

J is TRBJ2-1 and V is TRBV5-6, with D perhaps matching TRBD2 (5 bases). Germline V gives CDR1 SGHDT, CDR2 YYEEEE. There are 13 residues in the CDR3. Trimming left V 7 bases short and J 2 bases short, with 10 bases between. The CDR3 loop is CASHDGAYNEQFF. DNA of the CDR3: TGTGCCAGCCATGACGGGGCCTACAATGAGCAGTTCTTC.

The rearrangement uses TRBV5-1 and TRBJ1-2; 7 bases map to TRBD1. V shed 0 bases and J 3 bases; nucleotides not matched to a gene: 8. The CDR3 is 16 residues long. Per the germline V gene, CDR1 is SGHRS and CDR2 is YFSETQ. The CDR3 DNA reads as TGCGCCAGCAGCTTGGACAAGGGGACAGTAGACTATGGCTACACCTTC. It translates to CASSLDKGTVDYGYTF.

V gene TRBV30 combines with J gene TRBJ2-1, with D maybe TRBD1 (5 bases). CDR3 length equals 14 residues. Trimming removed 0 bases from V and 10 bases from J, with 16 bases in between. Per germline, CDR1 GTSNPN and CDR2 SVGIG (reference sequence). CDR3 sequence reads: CAWSVLSGSSEQFF. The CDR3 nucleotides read TGTGCCTGGAGTGTATTGTCAGGGTCGAGCGAGCAGTTCTTC.

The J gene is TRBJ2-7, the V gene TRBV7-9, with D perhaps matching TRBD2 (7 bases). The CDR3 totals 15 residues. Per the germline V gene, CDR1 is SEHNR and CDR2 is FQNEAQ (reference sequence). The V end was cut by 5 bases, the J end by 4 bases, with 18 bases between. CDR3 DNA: TGTGCCAGCAGCGGGGGCGGGAGTTTTGGGTACGAGCAGTACTTC. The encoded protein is CASSGGGSFGYEQYF.

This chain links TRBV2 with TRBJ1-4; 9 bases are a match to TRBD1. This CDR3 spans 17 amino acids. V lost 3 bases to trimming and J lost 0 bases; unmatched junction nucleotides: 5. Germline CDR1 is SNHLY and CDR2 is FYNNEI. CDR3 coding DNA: TGTGCCAGCAGTGACGGACAGGGGCTTGCAACTAATGAAAAACTGTTTTTT. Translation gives CASSDGQGLATNEKLFF.

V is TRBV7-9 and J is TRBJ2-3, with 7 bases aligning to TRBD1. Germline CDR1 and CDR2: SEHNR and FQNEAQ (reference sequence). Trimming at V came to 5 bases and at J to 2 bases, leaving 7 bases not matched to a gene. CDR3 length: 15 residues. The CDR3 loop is CASSNRDSPTDTQYF. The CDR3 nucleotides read TGTGCCAGCAGCAACCGGGACAGCCCCACAGATACGCAGTATTTT.

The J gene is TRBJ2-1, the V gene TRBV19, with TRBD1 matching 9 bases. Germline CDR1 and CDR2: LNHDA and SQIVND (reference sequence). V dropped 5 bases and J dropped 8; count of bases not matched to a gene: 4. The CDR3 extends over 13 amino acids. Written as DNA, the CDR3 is TGTGCCAGTAGTGCGGACAGGGGCGATGAGCAGTTCTTC. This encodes CASSADRGDEQFF.